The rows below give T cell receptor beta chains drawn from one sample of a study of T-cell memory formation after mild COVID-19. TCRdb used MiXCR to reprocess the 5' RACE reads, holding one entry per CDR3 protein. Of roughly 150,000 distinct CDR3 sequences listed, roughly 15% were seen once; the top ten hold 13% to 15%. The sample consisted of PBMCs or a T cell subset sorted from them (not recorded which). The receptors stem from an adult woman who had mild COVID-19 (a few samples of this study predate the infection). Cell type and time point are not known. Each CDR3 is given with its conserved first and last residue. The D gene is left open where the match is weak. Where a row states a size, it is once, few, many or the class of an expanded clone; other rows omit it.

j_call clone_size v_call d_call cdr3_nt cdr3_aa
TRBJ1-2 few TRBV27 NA TGTGCCAGCAGGGGGGACCGCATCTATGGCTACACCTTC CASRGDRIYGYTF
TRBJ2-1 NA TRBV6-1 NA TGTGCCAGCAGTTCTTCCGTCTCTTCTTACAATGAGCAGTTCTTC CASSSSVSSYNEQFF
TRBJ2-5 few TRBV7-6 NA TGTGCCAGCAGCTTAGCGTATGGGGCCCAAGAGACCCAGTACTTC CASSLAYGAQETQYF
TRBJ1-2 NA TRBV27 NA TGTGCCAGCAGTTTTGGAGGGTTTGTTGGCTACACCTTC CASSFGGFVGYTF
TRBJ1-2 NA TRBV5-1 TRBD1 TGCGCCAGCAGGATTGGGACAGACTATGGCTACACCTTC CASRIGTDYGYTF
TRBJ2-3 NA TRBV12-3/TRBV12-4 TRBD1 TGTGCCAGCAGTTTAGCGGACAGGGACACAGATACGCAGTATTTT CASSLADRDTDTQYF
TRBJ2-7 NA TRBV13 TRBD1 TGTGCCAGCAGCTTAGCCGGGACAGGTATCTACGAGCAGTACTTC CASSLAGTGIYEQYF
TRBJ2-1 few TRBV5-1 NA TGCGCCAGCGCTGTCCCGGGGACCTACAATGAGCAGTTCTTC CASAVPGTYNEQFF
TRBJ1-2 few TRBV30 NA TGTGCCTGGAGTGTACTGAAAGGGACTGGCTACACCTTC CAWSVLKGTGYTF
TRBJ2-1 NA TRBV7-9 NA TGTGCCAGCAGCTTAGCCAGGGCAGGGAAAGAAGATGAGCAGTTCTTC CASSLARAGKEDEQFF
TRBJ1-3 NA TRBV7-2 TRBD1 TGTGCCAGCAGCTACACAGGGGCTATGAACTCTGGAAACACCATATATTTT CASSYTGAMNSGNTIYF
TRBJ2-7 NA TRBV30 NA TGTGCCTGGAGTAGGGGGGTCGCCTACGAGCAGTACTTC CAWSRGVAYEQYF
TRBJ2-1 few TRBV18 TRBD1 TGTGCCAGCTCACCACCGTCGGGGACAGGGGTTAGAAATGAGCAGTTCTTC CASSPPSGTGVRNEQFF
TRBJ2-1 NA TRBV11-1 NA TGTGCCAGCAGCCTCCGCGGGGTGAACAATGAGCAGTTCTTC CASSLRGVNNEQFF
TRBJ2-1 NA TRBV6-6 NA TGTGCCAGCAGTTACGTTAGGCGTGAGCAGTTCTTC CASSYVRREQFF
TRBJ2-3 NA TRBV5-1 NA TGCGCCAGCAGCTTACTGTCCGGGGCAGATACGCAGTATTTT CASSLLSGADTQYF
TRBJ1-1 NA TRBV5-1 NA TGCGCCAGCAGCGATGGAACCTCCGCGGACACTGAAGCTTTCTTT CASSDGTSADTEAFF
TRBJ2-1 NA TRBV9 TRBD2 TGTGCCAGCAGCGTAAGCGGGGGGGAGGGATACAATGAGCAGTTCTTC CASSVSGGEGYNEQFF
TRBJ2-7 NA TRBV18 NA TGTGCCAGCTCACCAACGGGGTTGGATGAGCAGTACTTC CASSPTGLDEQYF
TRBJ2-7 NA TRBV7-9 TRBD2 TGTGCCAGCAGCTGGACTAGCGGGATCGACTCCTACGAGCAGTACTTC CASSWTSGIDSYEQYF
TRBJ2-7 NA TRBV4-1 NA TGCGCCAGCAGCCAAGTAGGATTGGGGGACTACGAGCAGTACTTC CASSQVGLGDYEQYF
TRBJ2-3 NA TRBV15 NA TGTGCCACCAGCCTGGCTGGCCGGGGATCTCTCACAGATACGCAGTATTTT CATSLAGRGSLTDTQYF
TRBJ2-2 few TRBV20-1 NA TGCAGTGCTAGAGATTCAACAGGACCGAACACCGGGGAGCTGTTTTTT CSARDSTGPNTGELFF
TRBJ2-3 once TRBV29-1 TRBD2 TGCAGCGTTGGTTTCGGGGGGAGCACAGATACGCAGTATTTT CSVGFGGSTDTQYF
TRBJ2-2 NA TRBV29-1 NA TGCAGCGTCCTTAAGACGAACACCGGGGAGCTGTTTTTT CSVLKTNTGELFF
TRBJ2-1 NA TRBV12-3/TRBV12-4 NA TGTGCCAGCAGTTGGGATGAGCAGTTCTTC CASSWDEQFF
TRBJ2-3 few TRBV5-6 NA TGTGCCAGCAGCTTGGTAGGGAAAGGCACAGATACGCAGTATTTT CASSLVGKGTDTQYF
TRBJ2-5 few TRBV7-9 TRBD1 TGTGCCAGCAGCCATACAGGGGGCGTAGAGACCCAGTACTTC CASSHTGGVETQYF
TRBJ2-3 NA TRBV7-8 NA TGTGCCAGCAGCTTAGAAATAGATACGCAGTATTTT CASSLEIDTQYF
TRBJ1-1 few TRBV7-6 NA TGTGCCAGCAGCTACCTAGGGACGGGACACACTGAAGCTTTCTTT CASSYLGTGHTEAFF
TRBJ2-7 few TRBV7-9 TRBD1 TGTGCCAGCAGCTCCGCGAGACAGGGTTCCCCCTACGAGCAGTACTTC CASSSARQGSPYEQYF
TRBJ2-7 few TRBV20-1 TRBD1 TGCAGTGCTCGACAGGGGTCCTCCTACGAGCAGTACTTC CSARQGSSYEQYF
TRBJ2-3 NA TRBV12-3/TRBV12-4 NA TGTGCCAGCAGTTCCCCGGGGGGCTTTAGCACAGATACGCAGTATTTT CASSSPGGFSTDTQYF
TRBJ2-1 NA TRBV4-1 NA TGCGCCAGCAGCCAAGACCCAGGACGTGAGCAGTTCTTC CASSQDPGREQFF
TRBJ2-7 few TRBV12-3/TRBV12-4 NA TGTGCCAGCAGTTTAAAAGGTTGGGCCTACGAGCAGTACTTC CASSLKGWAYEQYF
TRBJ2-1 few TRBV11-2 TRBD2 TGTGCCAGCAGCTTTACTAGCGGGGCCAACAATGAGCAGTTCTTC CASSFTSGANNEQFF
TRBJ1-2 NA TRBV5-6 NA TGTGCCAGCAGCTTCGTGGGAGGGGCCACCTATGGCTACACCTTC CASSFVGGATYGYTF
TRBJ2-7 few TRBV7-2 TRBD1 TGTGCCAGCAGGTTAGCAGCACAGGGGGCAGTTTACGAGCAGTACTTC CASRLAAQGAVYEQYF
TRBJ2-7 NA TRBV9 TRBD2 TGTGCCAGCAGCGTAGGTCTAGCGGGGAGCTCCTACGAGCAGTACTTC CASSVGLAGSSYEQYF
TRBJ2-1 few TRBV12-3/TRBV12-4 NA TGTGCCAGCAGCTCCCGGGGTAGCTTCGATGAGCAGTTCTTC CASSSRGSFDEQFF
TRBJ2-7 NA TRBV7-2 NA TGTGCCAGCAGCTTAGGTGTCGGGGGAAGCTCCTACGAGCAGTACTTC CASSLGVGGSSYEQYF
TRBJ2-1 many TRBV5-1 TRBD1 TGCGCCAGCAGCTGGGATCCCGGGACAGGGGGGAATGAGCAGTTCTTC CASSWDPGTGGNEQFF
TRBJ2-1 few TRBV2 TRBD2 TGTGCCAGCAGCGATAGCGGGGGATTGTGGTACAATGAGCAGTTCTTC CASSDSGGLWYNEQFF
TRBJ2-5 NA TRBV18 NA TGTGCCAGCTCACCAACTGTGCGTGGGACACAAGAGACCCAGTACTTC CASSPTVRGTQETQYF
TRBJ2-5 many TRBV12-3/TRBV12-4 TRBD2 TGTGCCAGCAGTCCCGGGGGACTAGCGGGGAGGGAGACCCAGTACTTC CASSPGGLAGRETQYF
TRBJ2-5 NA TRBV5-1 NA TGCGCCAGCAGCTCCCCAGAGACCCAGTACTTC CASSSPETQYF